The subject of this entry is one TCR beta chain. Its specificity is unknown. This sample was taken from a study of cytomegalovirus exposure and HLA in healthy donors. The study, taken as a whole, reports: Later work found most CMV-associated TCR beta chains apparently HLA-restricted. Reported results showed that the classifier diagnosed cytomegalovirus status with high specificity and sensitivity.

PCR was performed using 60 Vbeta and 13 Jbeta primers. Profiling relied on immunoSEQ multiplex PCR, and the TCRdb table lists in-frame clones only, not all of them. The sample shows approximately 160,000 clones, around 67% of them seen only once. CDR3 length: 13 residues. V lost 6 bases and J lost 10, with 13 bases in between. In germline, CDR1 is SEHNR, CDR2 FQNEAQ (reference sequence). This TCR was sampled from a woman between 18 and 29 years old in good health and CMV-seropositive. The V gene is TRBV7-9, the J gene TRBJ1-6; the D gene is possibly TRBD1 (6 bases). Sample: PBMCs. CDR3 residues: CASSLQGGSPLHF. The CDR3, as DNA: TGTGCCAGCAGTTTACAGGGCGGCTCACCCCTCCACTTT.